A single sample gave rise to the 30 T cell receptor beta chains below, sequenced in a study of shared clonotypes between healthy human individuals. Profiled with immunoSEQ multiplex PCR; TCRdb holds only in-frame clones, not every one. The sample shows roughly 2 million clones, almost 96% of them seen only once. The sequencing sample was made of naive CD4+ T cells sorted from blood. Described subset: CD45RA+ positively selected. The receptors were gathered from a man younger than 35 in good health.

This sequence joins TRBV10-3 and TRBJ2-7, with 9 bases lining up with TRBD2. V dropped 0 bases and J dropped 3; count of bases not matched to a gene: 3. Germline CDR1 is ENHRY and CDR2 is SYGVKD. The CDR3 has 15 residues. CDR3 DNA: TGTGCCATCAGTGAGTCTGTACTAGCGGGCTACGAGCAGTACTTC. Translated: CAISESVLAGYEQYF.

This chain links TRBV30 with TRBJ2-7, with 9 positions matching TRBD1. With V trimmed by 6 bases and J by 6 bases, 12 bases remained unmatched. This CDR3 contains 14 residues. The V gene's germline CDR1 is GTSNPN and CDR2 SVGIG (reference sequence). CDR3 nucleotides: TGTGCCTGCATTACCGGGACAGGGATTAGCGAGCAGTACTTC. This translates into CACITGTGISEQYF. Complete variable domain (other parts from reference TRBV30 and TRBJ2-7): SQTIHQWPATLVQPVGSPLSLECTVEGTSNPNLYWYRQAAGRGLQLLFYSVGIGQISSEVPQNLSASRPQDRQFILSSKKLLLSDSGFYLCACITGTGISEQYFGPGTRLTVT.

This clone has a single count. The genes are TRBV7-8 and TRBJ1-4; D may be TRBD1 (6 bases). V was pared by 5 bases and J by 0 bases, with 13 bases between. The CDR3 spans 16 residues. In germline, CDR1 is SGHVS, CDR2 FQNEAQ. The DNA of the CDR3 is TGTGCCAGCAGCCGAAATACAGGGTCAACTAATGAAAAACTGTTTTTT. Its translation: CASSRNTGSTNEKLFF.

Worth noting for this clone: This CDR3 is also generated by other DNA sequences in the sample. The chain combines TRBV5-6 with TRBJ2-5; 11 bases match TRBD2. CDR3 length equals 13 residues. The germline V gene encodes CDR1 SGHDT and CDR2 YYEEEE. V was pared by 4 bases and J by 4 bases, with 0 bases of the junction left unmatched. The DNA for the CDR3 is TGTGCCAGCAGCCTAGCGGGAGGAGAGACCCAGTACTTC. It encodes CASSLAGGETQYF.

V gene TRBV19 combines with J gene TRBJ1-5; D is possibly TRBD1 (6 bases). Germline values: CDR1 LNHDA, CDR2 SQIVND (reference sequence). CDR3 size: 14 residues. V gave up 7 bases and J gave up 3 bases, with 13 bases separating them. CDR3 in amino acids: CASTRQGLNQPQHF. DNA of the CDR3: TGTGCCAGTACCCGTCAGGGGCTCAATCAGCCCCAGCATTTT.

The J gene is TRBJ1-5, the V gene TRBV6-1, with 9 bases lining up with TRBD1. The CDR3 contains 14 residues. The germline CDR1 and CDR2 sequences are MNHNS and SASEGT. Losses at the gene ends were 6 bases for V and 6 bases for J; bases not matched to a gene: 6. In DNA, the CDR3 is TGTGCCAGCAGCTGGGACAGGGTTTCTCAGCCCCAGCATTTT. Translation: CASSWDRVSQPQHF.

The chain carries TRBV28 and TRBJ1-2; D gene uncertain. The CDR3 sequence is 12 residues long. Deletions cut 6 bases from V and 5 bases from J, with 10 bases between. The V gene's germline CDR1 is MDHEN and CDR2 SYDVKM. The CDR3 loop is CASRNSNYGYTF. The CDR3 bases are TGTGCCAGCAGGAACAGTAATTATGGCTACACCTTC.

The chain combines TRBV10-2 with TRBJ1-1; D ambiguous. Germline lookup yields CDR1 WSHSY and CDR2 SAAADI. This CDR3 region has 14 residues. Trimming pared 7 bases from V and 4 bases from J, leaving 16 bases between. This CDR3 is CASTRWRDGTEAFF. Written as DNA, the CDR3 is TGCGCCAGCACCCGGTGGAGGGATGGCACTGAAGCTTTCTTT.

The V gene is TRBV10-3, the J gene TRBJ2-3; perhaps TRBD1 as D (6 bases). V was cut by 0 bases and J by 1 base, with 11 bases left in between. CDR3 size: 16 residues. CDR1 ENHRY and CDR2 SYGVKD come from the germline V gene. The chain's CDR3 is CAISESSGVGTDTQYF. The CDR3 DNA reads as TGTGCCATCAGTGAGTCGTCAGGGGTGGGCACAGATACGCAGTATTTT.

Turning to this clone: Other nucleotide sequences in the sample specify the same CDR3. V and J are TRBV30 and TRBJ1-1; no reliable D call. CDR1 is GTSNPN, CDR2 SVGIG, per germline (reference sequence). V dropped 2 bases and J dropped 2 bases, with 9 bases sitting between them. CDR3 size: 13 residues. This CDR3 reads CAWSFGENTEAFF. CDR3 DNA: TGTGCCTGGAGTTTTGGGGAAAACACTGAAGCTTTCTTT.

The rearrangement uses TRBV4-3 and TRBJ1-1; D is unclear. This CDR3 is built from 15 residues. V shed 1 base and J shed 3 bases, with 12 bases lying between them. The germline V gene encodes CDR1 LGHNA and CDR2 YSLEER. The CDR3 spells CASSQVAQLHTEAFF. DNA for the CDR3: TGCGCCAGCAGCCAAGTTGCACAGCTCCACACTGAAGCTTTCTTT.

The chain has TRBV19 and TRBJ2-7; D is possibly TRBD2 (6 bases). The CDR3 runs 17 residues. In germline, CDR1 is LNHDA, CDR2 SQIVND (reference sequence). V was trimmed by 5 bases and J by 2 bases, leaving 22 bases between them. CDR3: CASSLLSGLTRPYEQYF. CDR3 DNA: TGTGCCAGTAGTCTCCTCAGCGGACTAACCCGACCCTACGAGCAGTACTTC.

This CDR3 is CASKQGGKNYGYTF. CDR3 in DNA: TGTGCCAGCAAGCAGGGGGGGAAGAACTATGGCTACACCTTC. V is TRBV6-5 and J is TRBJ1-2; 7 nucleotides match TRBD1. The CDR3 has 14 amino acids. V gave up 7 bases and J gave up 2 bases; unmatched junction bases: 7. CDR1 and CDR2 (germline): MNHEY, SVGAGI.

Turning to this clone: Other DNA sequences within the sample encode an identical CDR3. Here the CDR3 DNA reads TGTGCCAGCAGTTTTTCGAACTATGGCTACACCTTC. Translation gives CASSFSNYGYTF. J is TRBJ1-2 and V is TRBV28, with D unclear. V lost 3 bases to trimming and J lost 2 bases, with 4 bases between them. CDR1 and CDR2 (germline): MDHEN, SYDVKM. This CDR3 has 12 amino acids.

The J gene is TRBJ2-3, the V gene TRBV7-9; possibly TRBD1 or TRBD2 for D (6 bases each). Germline CDR1 and CDR2: SEHNR and FQNEAQ (reference sequence). V shed 5 bases and J shed 0 bases, with 15 bases lying between them. The CDR3 contains 16 residues. CDR3 sequence (DNA): TGTGCCAGCAGCGGGGGGCCATCTTCTAGCACAGATACGCAGTATTTT. Protein sequence: CASSGGPSSSTDTQYF.

DNA of the CDR3: TGTGCCAGCAGTTTTTCCGGGACTAGCGTCTACGAGCAGTACTTC. Protein product: CASSFSGTSVYEQYF. The chain employs TRBV6-5 and TRBJ2-7; 10 nucleotides line up with TRBD2. The CDR3 consists of 15 residues. Germline CDR1 reads MNHEY; CDR2 reads SVGAGI. Unmatched junction bases numbered 6, after V lost 4 bases and J lost 3 bases.

The rearrangement links TRBV30 to TRBJ2-6; possibly TRBD1 for D (5 bases). Germline V gene sequence: CDR1 GTSNPN, CDR2 SVGIG (reference sequence). The CDR3 totals 15 residues. V was shortened by 3 bases and J by 2 bases, with 11 bases between the two germline ends. The CDR3 is CAWRHTGAGANVLTF. The CDR3 DNA is TGTGCCTGGAGGCATACAGGCGCTGGGGCCAACGTCCTGACTTTC.

The chain carries TRBV5-1 and TRBJ2-1, with D possibly being TRBD2 (5 bases). This CDR3 has 17 residues. Germline V gene data show CDR1 as SGHRS and CDR2 as YFSETQ. Trimming cost V 4 bases and J 1 base, with 18 bases left between them. CDR3 in DNA: TGCGCCAGCAGCCTAACCGGGAACCTCGCTTCCTACAATGAGCAGTTCTTC. It is translated as CASSLTGNLASYNEQFF.

V is TRBV28 and J is TRBJ2-7; TRBD1 aligns across 8 bases. The V and J ends lost 5 bases and 5 bases, in that order; junction bases with no gene match: 5. CDR1 and CDR2 from the germline V gene are MDHEN and SYDVKM. The length of the CDR3 is 13 residues. The CDR3 loop reads CASSNGQGDEQYF. In DNA, the CDR3 is TGTGCCAGCAGTAATGGACAGGGAGACGAGCAGTACTTC.

The DNA of the CDR3 is TGTGCCAGCAGCGAACAGCAGTATAATGAAAAACTGTTTTTT. It codes for CASSEQQYNEKLFF. This chain uses TRBV7-2 with TRBJ1-4; D not resolved. CDR1 and CDR2 from the germline V gene are SGHTA and FQGNSA. Trimming removed 5 bases at V and 4 bases at J, with 11 bases between. There are 14 residues in the CDR3.

The rearrangement uses TRBV14 and TRBJ2-1; TRBD2 matches 13 bases. CDR3 length: 15 amino acids. J gave up 7 bases and V 6 bases, and 6 bases lay outside the gene matches. Germline loops: CDR1 SGHDN, CDR2 FVKESK. This CDR3 reads CASRPTGLAGNEQFF. The CDR3 DNA is TGTGCCAGCAGACCTACGGGACTAGCGGGGAATGAGCAGTTCTTC.

V gene TRBV2 combines with J gene TRBJ2-3, with D maybe TRBD2 (5 bases). Per the germline V gene, CDR1 is SNHLY and CDR2 is FYNNEI. Between the trimmed V and J ends, which lost 5 bases and 0 bases, there was a span of 12 bases. The CDR3 runs 15 residues. The CDR3 region has the DNA TGTGCCAGCAGTCCGGACTGGACGAGCACAGATACGCAGTATTTT. It yields the protein CASSPDWTSTDTQYF.

The chain carries TRBV9 and TRBJ2-7, with D maybe TRBD1 (6 bases). Per germline, CDR1 SGDLS and CDR2 YYNGEE. The germline V and J ends were trimmed by 4 bases and 0 bases, with 14 bases remaining between them. This CDR3 spans 15 amino acids. The CDR3 DNA is TGTGCCAGCAGCCCAGGGACATTCACCTCCTACGAGCAGTACTTC. Protein sequence: CASSPGTFTSYEQYF.

The chain is built from TRBV5-1 and TRBJ2-7; 7 positions match TRBD2. This CDR3 is built from 15 residues. The J segment lost 5 bases and the V segment lost 2 bases, leaving 10 bases of the junction unmatched. Germline V gene sequence: CDR1 SGHRS, CDR2 YFSETQ. For the CDR3, the DNA is TGCGCCAGCAGCTTCTACGGGGGGAAAGAGGACGAGCAGTACTTC. Residues: CASSFYGGKEDEQYF.

This rearrangement joins TRBV19 to TRBJ1-4; D ambiguous. Trimming left V 1 base short and J 3 bases short, with 12 bases between. This CDR3 region has 16 residues. Germline CDR1 is LNHDA and CDR2 is SQIVND (reference sequence). CDR3: CASSIAPLPPNEKLFF. The CDR3 DNA reads as TGTGCCAGTAGTATAGCCCCCTTACCTCCTAATGAAAAACTGTTTTTT. The variable domain in full, completed from reference TRBV19 and TRBJ1-4, reads DGGITQSPKYLFRKEGQNVTLSCEQNLNHDAMYWYRQDPGQGLRLIYYSQIVNDFQKGDIAEGYSVSREKKESFPLTVTSAQKNPTAFYLCASSIAPLPPNEKLFFGSGTQLSVL.

In regard to this clone: This same CDR3 is encoded by further DNA sequences in the sample. The chain links TRBV5-1 to TRBJ2-5; TRBD1 might be the D (6 bases). The V gene lost 4 bases and the J gene lost 3 bases, with 13 bases spanning the gap. Per germline, CDR1 SGHRS and CDR2 YFSETQ. The CDR3 runs 14 residues. The DNA for the CDR3 is TGCGCCAGCAGCCTCAGTGGGGGCAAAGAGACCCAGTACTTC. Protein product: CASSLSGGKETQYF.

The chain carries TRBV27 and TRBJ2-2, with 16 bases lining up with TRBD2. V was clipped by 7 bases and J by 0 bases; unmatched bases: 14. Germline V CDR1 and CDR2: MNHEY, SMNVEV (reference sequence). The CDR3 spans 21 residues. CDR3 DNA sequence: TGTGCCAGCAAACTCCGGGGGACTAGCGGGAGGGTAGACGCGAACACCGGGGAGCTGTTTTTT. Protein: CASKLRGTSGRVDANTGELFF.

The chain is built from TRBV9 and TRBJ2-3; perhaps D is TRBD1 or TRBD2 (5 bases each). The germline V and J ends were trimmed by 0 bases and 2 bases, with 10 bases remaining between them. Germline assignment: CDR1 SGDLS and CDR2 YYNGEE. The CDR3 is made up of 15 amino acids. This CDR3 is CASSVVGDPTDTQYF. CDR3 coding DNA: TGTGCCAGCAGCGTAGTAGGGGACCCCACAGATACGCAGTATTTT.

V gene TRBV18 combines with J gene TRBJ2-3; 10 bases agree with TRBD2. The J segment lost 3 bases and the V segment lost 3 bases, leaving 3 bases of the junction unmatched. The CDR3 covers 15 residues. The germline CDR1 and CDR2 sequences are KGHSH and LQKENI. CDR3 in DNA: TGTGCCAGCTCACCCTTTAGCGGGGGGACAGATACGCAGTATTTT. Protein: CASSPFSGGTDTQYF.

A word on this clone: At one end, the junction sequence differs from germline, possibly due to a read error. The chain couples TRBV6-1 to TRBJ1-1; no clear D. The CDR3 length is 15 residues. Germline V CDR1 and CDR2: MNHNS, SASEGT. The CDR3 region has the DNA TGTGCCAGCACTGAAGAGATAGTGTGGAGCACTGAAGCTTTCTTT. It specifies CASTEEIVWSTEAFF.